A selection of T cell receptor beta chains follows, all from one sample in a study of blood T cell repertoires in COVID-19. The method was immunoSEQ multiplex PCR; TCRdb's version includes in-frame clones alone and lacks a portion of them. Seen here are 130,000 to 150,000 clones, about four fifths observed once, and the top ten hold about 4%. The sequenced sample consisted of peripheral blood. Receptors originate from a man in his 70s who had recovered from COVID-19. CDR3s include the opening cysteine and the closing phenylalanine or tryptophan. Fields, in order: D gene, V gene, J gene, CDR3 protein. The D gene is left open where the match is weak.

TRBD1	TRBV5-6	TRBJ2-7	CASSSYSGTGVLEQYF
-	TRBV6-2/TRBV6-3	TRBJ1-2	CASSYPGTRDYGYTF
TRBD1	TRBV29-1	TRBJ2-7	CSAGTGYEQYF
-	TRBV12-3/TRBV12-4	TRBJ2-1	CASSLGYSGEQFF
-	TRBV5-6	TRBJ2-1	CASSLFPGVYNEQFF
TRBD1	TRBV11-3	TRBJ2-2	CASSSTGSYTGELFF
TRBD1	TRBV6-5	TRBJ2-5	CASRPSGTGGETQYF
TRBD1	TRBV7-2	TRBJ2-3	CASSFDRGSTDTQYF
TRBD2	TRBV11-3	TRBJ2-1	CASSFANTSGPYNEQFF
-	TRBV21-1	TRBJ1-5	CASSKVGQGDDSNQPQHF
-	TRBV4-2	TRBJ1-6	CASSQLGRDGSPLHF
-	TRBV1	TRBJ2-6	CTSSQGGTSGANVLTF
-	TRBV11-2	TRBJ2-5	CASSTRVPDETQYF
-	TRBV6-5	TRBJ1-1	CASSTLGQMNTEAFF
-	TRBV2	TRBJ2-7	CASSARLQFYEQYF
-	TRBV18	TRBJ2-7	CASSPTSQGYEQYF
-	TRBV24-1	TRBJ2-1	CATSDGIRGDEQFF
TRBD2	TRBV24-1	TRBJ2-1	CATSDSAGTSGDNEQFF
TRBD1	TRBV29-1	TRBJ2-7	CSVTRTGNREQYF
-	TRBV21-1	TRBJ2-7	CASSTPRDIGAYEQYF
-	TRBV9	TRBJ2-5	CASSVGGKETQYF
-	TRBV4-1	TRBJ2-7	CASSQGTGSEQYF
-	TRBV7-9	TRBJ1-1	CASSAWDGGVTEAFF
-	TRBV7-2	TRBJ2-1	CASSQNNEQFF
TRBD2	TRBV19	TRBJ2-2	CASGTSGYAGELFF
TRBD1	TRBV25-1	TRBJ1-2	CASSGGDSVNGYTF
-	TRBV7-2	TRBJ1-1	CASSLDSWNTEAFF
-	TRBV29-1	TRBJ2-6	CSVVTGANVLTF
-	TRBV6-5	TRBJ1-2	CASNSPPGYGYTF
TRBD1	TRBV6-5	TRBJ2-7	CASSYSNRGAYEQYF
TRBD2	TRBV30	TRBJ2-3	CAWETSGSGTDTQYF
-	TRBV2	TRBJ2-4	CASSPMTGGIQYF
TRBD2	TRBV6-1	TRBJ2-2	CASSDKSITSGTTGELFF
-	TRBV3-1/TRBV3-2	TRBJ1-1	CASSQVAGVTEAFF
TRBD1	TRBV7-3	TRBJ1-1	CASSLGQGAEAFF
TRBD2	TRBV7-2	TRBJ2-2	CASSRTSGRTGELFF
TRBD2	TRBV9	TRBJ2-1	CASSVRTSKEYNEQFF
-	TRBV4-1	TRBJ2-1	CASSQGGLPSFGEQFF
TRBD2	TRBV6-2/TRBV6-3	TRBJ2-3	CASSLEASGPKDTQYF
-	TRBV5-4	TRBJ2-5	CASSFRGEETQYF
-	TRBV14	TRBJ1-1	CASSQGGENTEAFF
-	TRBV7-6	TRBJ2-1	CASSLGVLEDPPLRSYNEQFF
-	TRBV3-1/TRBV3-2	TRBJ2-7	CASSQDWRPGEQYF
-	TRBV6-6	TRBJ2-7	CASSSPTPQGTYEQYF
TRBD1	TRBV27	TRBJ2-4	CASRPGTAGLKNIQYF
-	TRBV7-8	TRBJ1-3	CASSPLLGNTIYF
-	TRBV19	TRBJ2-7	CASSIGGTPAPYEQYF
TRBD2	TRBV2	TRBJ2-7	CASSGREAAGSYEQYF
-	TRBV28	TRBJ2-7	CASSPVGGGLSYEQYF
-	TRBV11-2	TRBJ2-5	CASSLASGSGETQYF
TRBD2	TRBV27	TRBJ2-2	CASSLSGGRTGELFF